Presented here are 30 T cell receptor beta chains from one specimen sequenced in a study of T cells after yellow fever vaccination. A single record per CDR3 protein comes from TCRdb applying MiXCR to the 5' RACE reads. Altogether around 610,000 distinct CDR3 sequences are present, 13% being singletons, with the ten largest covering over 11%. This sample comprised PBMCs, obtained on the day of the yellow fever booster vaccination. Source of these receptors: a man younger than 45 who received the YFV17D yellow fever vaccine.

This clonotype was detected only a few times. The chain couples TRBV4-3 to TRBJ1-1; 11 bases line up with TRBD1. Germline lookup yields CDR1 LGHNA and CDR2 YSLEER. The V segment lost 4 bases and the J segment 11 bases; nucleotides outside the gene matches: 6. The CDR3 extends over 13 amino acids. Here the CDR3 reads CASSRGTGGNAFF. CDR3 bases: TGCGCCAGCAGCCGGGGGACAGGGGGGAATGCTTTCTTT.

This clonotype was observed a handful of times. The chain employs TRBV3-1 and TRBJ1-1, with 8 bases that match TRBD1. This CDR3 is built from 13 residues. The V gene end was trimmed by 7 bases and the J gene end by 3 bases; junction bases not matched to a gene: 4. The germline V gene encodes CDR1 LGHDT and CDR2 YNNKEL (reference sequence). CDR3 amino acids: CASKDRADTEAFF. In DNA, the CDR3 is TGTGCCAGCAAGGACAGGGCGGACACTGAAGCTTTCTTT.

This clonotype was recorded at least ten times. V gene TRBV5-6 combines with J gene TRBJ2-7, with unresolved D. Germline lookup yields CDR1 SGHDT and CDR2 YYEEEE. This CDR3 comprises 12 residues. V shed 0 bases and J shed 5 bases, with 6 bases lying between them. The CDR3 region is CASSLVGHEQYF. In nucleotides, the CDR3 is TGTGCCAGCAGCTTGGTAGGGCACGAGCAGTACTTC. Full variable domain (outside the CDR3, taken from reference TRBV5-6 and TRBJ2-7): DAGVTQSPTHLIKTRGQQVTLRCSPKSGHDTVSWYQQALGQGPQFIFQYYEEEERQRGNFPDRFSGHQFPNYSSELNVNALLLGDSALYLCASSLVGHEQYFGPGTRLTVT.

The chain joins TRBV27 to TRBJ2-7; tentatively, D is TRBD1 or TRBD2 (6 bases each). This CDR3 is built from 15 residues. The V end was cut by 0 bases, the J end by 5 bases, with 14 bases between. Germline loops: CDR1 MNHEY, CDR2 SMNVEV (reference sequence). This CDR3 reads CASSLSRGGRNEQYF. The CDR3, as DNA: TGTGCCAGCAGTTTATCTAGAGGGGGGAGGAACGAGCAGTACTTC.

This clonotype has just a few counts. The CDR3 DNA sequence: TGCAGCGTTGAAGTGGGAGTTAGCGGGAGCCCAGATACGCAGTATTTT. It yields the protein CSVEVGVSGSPDTQYF. V and J are TRBV29-1 and TRBJ2-3, with 9 bases that match TRBD2. After removal of 1 base from V and 4 bases from J, the junction contained 9 bases not matched to a gene. The CDR3 contains 16 residues. Germline V lookup: CDR1 SQVTM, CDR2 ANQGSEA.

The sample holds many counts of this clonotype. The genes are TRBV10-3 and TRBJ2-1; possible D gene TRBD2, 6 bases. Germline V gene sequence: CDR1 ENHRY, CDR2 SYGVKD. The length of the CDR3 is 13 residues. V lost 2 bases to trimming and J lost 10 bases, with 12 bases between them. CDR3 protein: CAISEVPGDEQFF. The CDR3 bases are TGTGCCATCAGTGAGGTCCCGGGGGACGAGCAGTTCTTC.

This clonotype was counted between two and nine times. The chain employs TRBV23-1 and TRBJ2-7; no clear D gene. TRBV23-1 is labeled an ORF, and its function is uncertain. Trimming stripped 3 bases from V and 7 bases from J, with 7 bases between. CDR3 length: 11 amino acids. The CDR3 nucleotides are TGCGCCAGCAGTCACACGAGGGAGCAGTACTTC. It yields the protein CASSHTREQYF.

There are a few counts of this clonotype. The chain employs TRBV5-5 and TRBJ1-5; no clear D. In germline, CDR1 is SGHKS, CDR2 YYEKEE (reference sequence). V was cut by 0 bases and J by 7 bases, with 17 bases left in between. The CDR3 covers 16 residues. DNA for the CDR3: TGTGCCAGCAGCTTGGCTGCGGCGGGTTGGCGGCAGCCCCAGCATTTT. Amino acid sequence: CASSLAAAGWRQPQHF.

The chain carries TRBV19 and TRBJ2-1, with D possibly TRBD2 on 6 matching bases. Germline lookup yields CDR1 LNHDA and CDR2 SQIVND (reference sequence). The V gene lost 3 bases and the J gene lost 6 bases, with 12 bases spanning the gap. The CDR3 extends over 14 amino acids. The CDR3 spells CASSIYEEGNEQFF. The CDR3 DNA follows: TGTGCCAGTAGTATCTACGAGGAGGGCAATGAGCAGTTCTTC. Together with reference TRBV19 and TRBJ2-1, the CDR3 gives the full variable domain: DGGITQSPKYLFRKEGQNVTLSCEQNLNHDAMYWYRQDPGQGLRLIYYSQIVNDFQKGDIAEGYSVSREKKESFPLTVTSAQKNPTAFYLCASSIYEEGNEQFFGPGTRLTVL.

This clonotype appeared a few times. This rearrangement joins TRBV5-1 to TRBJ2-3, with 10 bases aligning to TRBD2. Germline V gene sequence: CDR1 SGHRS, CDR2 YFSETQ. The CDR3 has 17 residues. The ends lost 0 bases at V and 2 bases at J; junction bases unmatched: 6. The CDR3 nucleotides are TGCGCCAGCAGCTTGGAACCTCTAGCGGGGGCCACAGATACGCAGTATTTT. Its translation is CASSLEPLAGATDTQYF.

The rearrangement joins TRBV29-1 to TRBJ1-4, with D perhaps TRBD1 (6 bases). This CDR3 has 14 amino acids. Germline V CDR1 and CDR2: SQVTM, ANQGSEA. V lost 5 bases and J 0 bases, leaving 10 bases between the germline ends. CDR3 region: CSVSTGPTNEKLFF. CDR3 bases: TGCAGCGTTTCTACAGGGCCAACTAATGAAAAACTGTTTTTT.

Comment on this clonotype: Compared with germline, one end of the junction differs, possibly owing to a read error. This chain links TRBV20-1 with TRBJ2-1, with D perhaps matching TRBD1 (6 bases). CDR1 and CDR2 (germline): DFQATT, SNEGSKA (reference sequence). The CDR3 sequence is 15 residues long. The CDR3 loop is CSARGQQGSYNEQFF. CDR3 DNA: TGCAGTGCCAGAGGACAACAGGGTTCCTACAATGAGCAGTTCTTC.

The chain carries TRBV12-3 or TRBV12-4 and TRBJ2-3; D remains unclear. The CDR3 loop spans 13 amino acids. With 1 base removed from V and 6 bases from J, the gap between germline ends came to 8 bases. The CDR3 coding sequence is TGTGCCAGCAGTTTAGGTAGGAAGGATACGCAGTATTTT. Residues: CASSLGRKDTQYF.

The DNA for the CDR3 is TGTGCCAGCGAAATGACAGGGGGAAGAGAGACCCAGTACTTC. Its translation is CASEMTGGRETQYF. The rearrangement joins TRBV5-4 to TRBJ2-5; 9 nucleotides match TRBD1. This CDR3 has 14 amino acids. J was trimmed by 4 bases and V by 7 bases; bases with no gene match: 8. Germline CDR1 is SGHNT and CDR2 is YYREEE (reference sequence).

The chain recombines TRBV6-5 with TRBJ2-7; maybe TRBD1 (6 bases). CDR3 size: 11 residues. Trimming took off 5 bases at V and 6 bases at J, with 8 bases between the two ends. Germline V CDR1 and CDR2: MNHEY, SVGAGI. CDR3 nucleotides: TGTGCCAGCAGTACAGGGCCCGAGCAGTACTTC. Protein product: CASSTGPEQYF.

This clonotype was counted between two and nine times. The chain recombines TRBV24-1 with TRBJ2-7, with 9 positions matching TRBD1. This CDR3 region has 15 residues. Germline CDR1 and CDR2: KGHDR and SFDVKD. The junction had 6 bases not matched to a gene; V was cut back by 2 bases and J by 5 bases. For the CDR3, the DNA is TGTGCCACCAGTGATTCGGGACAGGGCAGGGACGAGCAGTACTTC. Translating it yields CATSDSGQGRDEQYF.

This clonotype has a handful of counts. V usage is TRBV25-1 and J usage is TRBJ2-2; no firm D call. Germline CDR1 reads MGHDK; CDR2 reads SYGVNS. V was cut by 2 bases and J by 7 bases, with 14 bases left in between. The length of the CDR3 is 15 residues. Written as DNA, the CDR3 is TGTGCCAGCAGTGAAAAGGTGGGATTGATCGGGGAGCTGTTTTTT. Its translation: CASSEKVGLIGELFF.

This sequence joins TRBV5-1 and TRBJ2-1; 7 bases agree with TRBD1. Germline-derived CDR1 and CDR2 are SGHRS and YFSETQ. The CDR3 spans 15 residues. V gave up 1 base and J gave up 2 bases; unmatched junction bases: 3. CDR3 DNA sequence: TGCGCCAGCAGCTTGAGCCAGGGGGCCTACAATGAGCAGTTCTTC. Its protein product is CASSLSQGAYNEQFF.

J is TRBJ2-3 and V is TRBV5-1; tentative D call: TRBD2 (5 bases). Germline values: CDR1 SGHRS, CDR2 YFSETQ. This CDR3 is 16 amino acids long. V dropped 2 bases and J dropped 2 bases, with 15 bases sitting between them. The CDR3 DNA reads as TGCGCCAGCAGCTTAAATCCCCGAGGGTCCACAGATACGCAGTATTTT. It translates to CASSLNPRGSTDTQYF.

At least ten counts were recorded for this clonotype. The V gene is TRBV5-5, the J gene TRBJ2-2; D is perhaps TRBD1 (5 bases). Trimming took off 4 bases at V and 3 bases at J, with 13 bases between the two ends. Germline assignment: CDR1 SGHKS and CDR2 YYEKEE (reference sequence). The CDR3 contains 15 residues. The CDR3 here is CASSHVRVHTGELFF. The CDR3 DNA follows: TGTGCCAGCAGCCACGTCAGGGTTCACACCGGGGAGCTGTTTTTT.

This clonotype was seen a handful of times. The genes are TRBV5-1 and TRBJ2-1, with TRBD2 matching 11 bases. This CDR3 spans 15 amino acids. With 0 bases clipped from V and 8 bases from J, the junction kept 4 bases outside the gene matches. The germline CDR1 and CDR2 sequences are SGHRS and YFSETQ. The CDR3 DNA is TGCGCCAGCAGCTTGGGACTAGCGGGAATCGATGAGCAGTTCTTC. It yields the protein CASSLGLAGIDEQFF.

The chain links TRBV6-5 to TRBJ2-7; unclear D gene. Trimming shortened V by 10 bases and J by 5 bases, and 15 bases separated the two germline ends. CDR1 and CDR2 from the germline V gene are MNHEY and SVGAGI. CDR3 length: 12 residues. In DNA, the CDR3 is TGTGCCACCCGACCCCCTTTCCACGAGCAGTACTTC. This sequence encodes CATRPPFHEQYF.

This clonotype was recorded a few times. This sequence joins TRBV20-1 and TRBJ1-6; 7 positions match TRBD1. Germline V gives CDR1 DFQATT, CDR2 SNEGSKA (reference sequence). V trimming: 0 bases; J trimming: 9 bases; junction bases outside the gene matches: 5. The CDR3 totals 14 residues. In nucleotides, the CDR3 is TGCAGTGCTAGAGATCCAGGGGGGAGTTCACCCCTCCACTTT. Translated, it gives CSARDPGGSSPLHF.

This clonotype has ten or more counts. Written as DNA, the CDR3 is TGTGCCAGCAGTTTCTCAGGATACGAGCAGTACTTC. This sequence encodes CASSFSGYEQYF. The chain uses TRBV7-2 and TRBJ2-7; no definite D call. V dropped 6 bases and J dropped 4 bases, with 10 bases sitting between them. This CDR3 is 12 amino acids long. Germline-derived CDR1 and CDR2 are SGHTA and FQGNSA.

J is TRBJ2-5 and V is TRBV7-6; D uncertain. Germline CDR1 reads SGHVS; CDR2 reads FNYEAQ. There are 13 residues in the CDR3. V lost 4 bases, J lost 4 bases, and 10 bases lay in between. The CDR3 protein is CASSSRVGETQYF. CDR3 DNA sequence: TGTGCCAGCAGCTCACGTGTCGGAGAGACCCAGTACTTC.

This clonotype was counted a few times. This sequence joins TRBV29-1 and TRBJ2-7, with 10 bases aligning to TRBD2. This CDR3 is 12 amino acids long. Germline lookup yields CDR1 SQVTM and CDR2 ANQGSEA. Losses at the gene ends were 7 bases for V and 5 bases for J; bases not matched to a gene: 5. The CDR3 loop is CSALAGADEQYF. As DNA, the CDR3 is TGCAGCGCTCTAGCGGGAGCCGACGAGCAGTACTTC.

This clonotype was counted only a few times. The CDR3 DNA is TGCGCCAGCAGCTCCTGGCCAGGCGGGAGTAGTGGTGAGCAGTTCTTC. Its translation: CASSSWPGGSSGEQFF. The gene calls are TRBV4-1 and TRBJ2-1; 7 positions agree with TRBD2. The germline V gene has CDR1 MGHRA and CDR2 YSYEKL. The CDR3 sequence is 16 residues long. With 5 bases clipped from V and 9 bases from J, the junction kept 16 bases outside the gene matches.

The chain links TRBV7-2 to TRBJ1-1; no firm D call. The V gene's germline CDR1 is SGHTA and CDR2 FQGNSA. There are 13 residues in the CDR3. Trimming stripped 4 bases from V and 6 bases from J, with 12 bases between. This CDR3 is CASSSLDRAEAFF. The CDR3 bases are TGTGCCAGCAGCTCACTGGACCGGGCTGAAGCTTTCTTT.

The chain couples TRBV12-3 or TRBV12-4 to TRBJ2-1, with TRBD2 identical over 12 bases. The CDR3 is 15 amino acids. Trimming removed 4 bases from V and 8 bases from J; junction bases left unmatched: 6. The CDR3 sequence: CASSSRLAGADEQFF. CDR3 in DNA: TGTGCCAGCAGTTCCAGACTAGCGGGGGCCGATGAGCAGTTCTTC.

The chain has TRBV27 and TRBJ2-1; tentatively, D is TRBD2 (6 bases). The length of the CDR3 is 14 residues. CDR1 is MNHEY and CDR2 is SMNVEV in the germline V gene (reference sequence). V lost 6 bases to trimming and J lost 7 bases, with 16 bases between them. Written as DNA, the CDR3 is TGTGCCAGCAGAGAAAATAGTGGGGGGAATGAGCAGTTCTTC. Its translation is CASRENSGGNEQFF.